A selection of T cell receptor beta chains follows, all from one sample in a study of OX40 agonist ivuxolimab in advanced cancers. Clones were read by immunoSEQ multiplex PCR, and TCRdb kept only the in-frame ones, dropping some. The sample includes around 29,000 clones, approximately 80% of them seen just once. The sequencing used CD4+ or CD8+ T cells sorted from blood, collected in a trial of the OX40 agonist ivuxolimab. Receptors originate from an adult with an advanced solid tumor such as melanoma, head and neck, liver or kidney cancer. CDR3s include the opening cysteine and the closing phenylalanine or tryptophan. Fields, in order: clone size, V gene, J gene, D gene, CDR3 protein, CDR3 DNA. A D gene is named only where the DNA matches it firmly. Not every row has a clone size; where given, it reads once, few, many or a size class.

size: NA; V: TRBV11-2; J: TRBJ2-7; D: NA; CDR3: CASSTGTGSYEQYF; DNA: TGTGCCAGCAGCACAGGGACTGGCTCCTACGAGCAGTACTTC
size: NA; V: TRBV9; J: TRBJ2-5; D: NA; CDR3: CASSASTGSQETQYF; DNA: TGTGCCAGCAGCGCCTCAACCGGGTCACAAGAGACCCAGTACTTC
size: NA; V: TRBV11-2; J: TRBJ2-7; D: NA; CDR3: CASSSPGTDYEQYF; DNA: TGTGCCAGCAGCTCCCCCGGGACGGACTACGAGCAGTACTTC
size: once; V: TRBV14; J: TRBJ1-2; D: NA; CDR3: CASSQESVSLEGYTF; DNA: TGTGCCAGCAGCCAAGAATCCGTGAGTTTGGAAGGCTACACCTTC
size: NA; V: TRBV7-2; J: TRBJ1-3; D: NA; CDR3: CASSFWDSGNTIYF; DNA: TGTGCCAGCAGCTTTTGGGACTCTGGAAACACCATATATTTT
size: NA; V: TRBV7-6; J: TRBJ1-1; D: NA; CDR3: CASSFSPGASMNTEAFF; DNA: TGTGCCAGCAGCTTTAGTCCAGGGGCTAGCATGAACACTGAAGCTTTCTTT
size: NA; V: TRBV15; J: TRBJ2-2; D: TRBD2; CDR3: CATSRGLADRITNTGELFF; DNA: TGTGCCACCAGCAGGGGACTAGCCGATAGAATTACGAACACCGGGGAGCTGTTTTTT
size: NA; V: TRBV9; J: TRBJ2-3; D: TRBD1; CDR3: CASSARQGPSTDTQYF; DNA: TGTGCCAGCAGCGCGCGACAGGGGCCAAGCACAGATACGCAGTATTTT
size: few; V: TRBV7-9; J: TRBJ2-4; D: TRBD1; CDR3: CASSLKPTGKRNIQYF; DNA: TGTGCCAGCAGCTTAAAGCCGACAGGGAAGAGGAACATTCAGTACTTC
size: NA; V: TRBV6-5; J: TRBJ1-6; D: NA; CDR3: CASTPGAGGDSPLHF; DNA: TGTGCCAGCACCCCCGGGGCGGGAGGTGATTCACCCCTCCACTTT
size: few; V: TRBV5-6; J: TRBJ1-2; D: NA; CDR3: CASSTTQGSYGYTF; DNA: TGTGCCAGCAGCACCACACAGGGTAGCTATGGCTACACCTTC
size: NA; V: TRBV10-3; J: TRBJ2-2; D: NA; CDR3: CASTTGKTGELFF; DNA: TGTGCCAGCACCACGGGGAAAACCGGGGAGCTGTTTTTT
size: NA; V: TRBV2; J: TRBJ1-3; D: NA; CDR3: CANAWNPGNTIYF; DNA: TGTGCCAATGCGTGGAATCCCGGAAACACCATATATTTT
size: NA; V: TRBV19; J: TRBJ1-1; D: NA; CDR3: CASTLGGNTEAFF; DNA: TGTGCCAGCACACTCGGTGGGAACACTGAAGCTTTCTTT
size: once; V: TRBV6-5; J: TRBJ1-2; D: NA; CDR3: CASSYSAGNYGYTF; DNA: TGTGCCAGCAGTTACTCGGCAGGGAACTATGGCTACACCTTC
size: NA; V: TRBV4-2; J: TRBJ2-1; D: TRBD2; CDR3: CASSQGTSGGPSYNEQFF; DNA: TGTGCCAGCAGCCAAGGGACTAGCGGGGGCCCTAGCTACAATGAGCAGTTCTTC
size: NA; V: TRBV9; J: TRBJ1-4; D: NA; CDR3: CASSVGGVDEKLFF; DNA: TGTGCCAGCAGCGTAGGAGGGGTCGATGAAAAACTGTTTTTT
size: NA; V: TRBV2; J: TRBJ2-7; D: NA; CDR3: CATWQGSYEQYF; DNA: TGTGCCACCTGGCAAGGGAGCTACGAGCAGTACTTC
size: NA; V: TRBV9; J: TRBJ2-3; D: NA; CDR3: CASSVEAAGDTQYF; DNA: TGTGCCAGCAGCGTAGAGGCAGCTGGGGATACGCAGTATTTT
size: NA; V: TRBV6-6; J: TRBJ2-7; D: NA; CDR3: CASSYPGESYEQYF; DNA: TGTGCCAGCAGTTACCCGGGAGAATCCTACGAGCAGTACTTC
size: once; V: TRBV4-2; J: TRBJ1-2; D: NA; CDR3: CASSQVGEVYGYTF; DNA: TGTGCCAGCAGCCAAGTAGGCGAAGTATATGGCTACACCTTC
size: medium-sized; V: TRBV7-3; J: TRBJ2-2; D: NA; CDR3: CASRTLTGELFF; DNA: TGTGCCAGCAGAACACTCACCGGGGAGCTGTTTTTT
size: NA; V: TRBV6-1; J: TRBJ2-7; D: TRBD1; CDR3: CASTGQETTYEQYF; DNA: TGTGCCAGCACCGGACAGGAAACAACCTACGAGCAGTACTTC
size: NA; V: TRBV9; J: TRBJ2-1; D: NA; CDR3: CASSVGGANEQFF; DNA: TGTGCCAGCAGCGTGGGCGGGGCAAATGAGCAGTTCTTC
size: NA; V: TRBV28; J: TRBJ1-5; D: NA; CDR3: CAINRQDPSTNQPQHF; DNA: TGTGCCATCAACCGGCAGGACCCCAGCACCAATCAGCCCCAGCATTTT
size: once; V: TRBV9; J: TRBJ2-6; D: TRBD1; CDR3: CASSARQGYLSGANVLTF; DNA: TGTGCCAGCAGCGCCCGACAGGGGTATCTCTCTGGGGCCAACGTCCTGACTTTC
size: NA; V: TRBV4-1; J: TRBJ2-3; D: NA; CDR3: CASSQAGGATDTQYF; DNA: TGCGCCAGCAGCCAAGCCGGGGGTGCCACAGATACGCAGTATTTT
size: NA; V: TRBV29-1; J: TRBJ2-7; D: TRBD1; CDR3: CSVRTGGGEQYF; DNA: TGCAGCGTCCGGACAGGGGGCGGCGAGCAGTACTTC
size: NA; V: TRBV7-2; J: TRBJ2-7; D: TRBD1; CDR3: CASSTRDRGREQYF; DNA: TGTGCCAGCAGCACGAGGGACAGAGGTCGCGAGCAGTACTTC
size: NA; V: TRBV29-1; J: TRBJ1-2; D: TRBD1; CDR3: CSADDRGNYGYTF; DNA: TGCAGCGCAGACGACAGGGGCAACTATGGCTACACCTTC
size: NA; V: TRBV30; J: TRBJ1-1; D: NA; CDR3: CAWNLGTEAFF; DNA: TGTGCCTGGAACCTTGGGACTGAAGCTTTCTTT
size: medium-sized; V: TRBV7-6; J: TRBJ2-7; D: NA; CDR3: CASSSRDGYEQYF; DNA: TGTGCCAGCAGTTCCCGGGACGGCTACGAGCAGTACTTC
size: NA; V: TRBV5-1; J: TRBJ2-1; D: TRBD2; CDR3: CASSLYLTSGSGGNEQFF; DNA: TGCGCCAGCAGCTTGTATCTGACTAGCGGGAGTGGGGGGAATGAGCAGTTCTTC
size: NA; V: TRBV15; J: TRBJ2-1; D: TRBD1; CDR3: CATSRDRIDEQFF; DNA: TGTGCCACCAGCAGGGACAGGATCGATGAGCAGTTCTTC
size: NA; V: TRBV30; J: TRBJ2-7; D: NA; CDR3: CAWAVSSYEQYF; DNA: TGTGCCTGGGCCGTGAGCTCCTACGAGCAGTACTTC
size: NA; V: TRBV10-3; J: TRBJ2-3; D: NA; CDR3: CAISEVSYTDTQYF; DNA: TGTGCCATCAGTGAGGTCTCCTACACAGATACGCAGTATTTT
size: NA; V: TRBV28; J: TRBJ1-6; D: NA; CDR3: CASSLLGPGSPLHF; DNA: TGTGCCAGCAGTTTATTGGGGCCGGGTTCACCCCTCCACTTT
size: NA; V: TRBV11-2; J: TRBJ2-1; D: TRBD2; CDR3: CASSLAYGGAGNEQFF; DNA: TGTGCCAGCAGCTTAGCGTATGGGGGAGCGGGGAATGAGCAGTTCTTC
size: NA; V: TRBV19; J: TRBJ1-2; D: NA; CDR3: CASSIESSNYGYTF; DNA: TGTGCCAGTAGTATAGAATCCTCTAACTATGGCTACACCTTC
size: few; V: TRBV6-5; J: TRBJ2-4; D: NA; CDR3: CASSPTGGGIQYF; DNA: TGTGCCAGCAGTCCGACCGGGGGTGGCATTCAGTACTTC